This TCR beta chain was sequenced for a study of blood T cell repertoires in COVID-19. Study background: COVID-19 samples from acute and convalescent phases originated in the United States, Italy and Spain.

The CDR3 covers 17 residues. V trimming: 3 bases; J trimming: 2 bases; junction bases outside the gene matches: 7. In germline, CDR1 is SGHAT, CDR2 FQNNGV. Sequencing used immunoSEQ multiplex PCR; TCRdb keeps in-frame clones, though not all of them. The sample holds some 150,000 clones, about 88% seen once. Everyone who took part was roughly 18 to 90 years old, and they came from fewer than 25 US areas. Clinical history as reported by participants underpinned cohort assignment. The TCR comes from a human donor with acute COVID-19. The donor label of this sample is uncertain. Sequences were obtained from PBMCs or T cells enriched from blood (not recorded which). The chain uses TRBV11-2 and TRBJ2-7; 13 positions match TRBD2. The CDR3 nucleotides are TGTGCCAGCAGCTTGGGCGGGACTAGCGGGGTGGCCTACGAGCAGTACTTC. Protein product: CASSLGGTSGVAYEQYF.